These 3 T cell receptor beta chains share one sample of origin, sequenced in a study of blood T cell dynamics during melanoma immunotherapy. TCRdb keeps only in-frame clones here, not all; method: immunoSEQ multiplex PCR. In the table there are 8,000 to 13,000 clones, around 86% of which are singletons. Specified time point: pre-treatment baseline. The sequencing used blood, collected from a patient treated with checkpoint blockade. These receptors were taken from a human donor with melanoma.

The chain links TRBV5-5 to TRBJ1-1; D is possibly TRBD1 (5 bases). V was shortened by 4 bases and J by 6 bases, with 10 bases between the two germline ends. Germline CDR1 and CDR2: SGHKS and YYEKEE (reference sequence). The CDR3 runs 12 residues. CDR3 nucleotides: TGTGCCAGCAGCGGGGGGTCCTCTGAAGCTTTCTTT. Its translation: CASSGGSSEAFF.

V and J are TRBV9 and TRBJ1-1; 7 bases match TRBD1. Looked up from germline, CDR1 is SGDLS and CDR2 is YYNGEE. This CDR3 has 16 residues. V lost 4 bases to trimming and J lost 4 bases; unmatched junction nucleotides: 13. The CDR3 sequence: CASSSGDSSYGTEAFF. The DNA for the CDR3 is TGTGCCAGCAGCTCTGGGGACAGTTCATACGGCACTGAAGCTTTCTTT. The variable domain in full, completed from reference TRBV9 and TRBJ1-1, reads DSGVTQTPKHLITATGQRVTLRCSPRSGDLSVYWYQQSLDQGLQFLIQYYNGEERAKGNILERFSAQQFPDLHSELNLSSLELGDSALYFCASSSGDSSYGTEAFFGQGTRLTVV.

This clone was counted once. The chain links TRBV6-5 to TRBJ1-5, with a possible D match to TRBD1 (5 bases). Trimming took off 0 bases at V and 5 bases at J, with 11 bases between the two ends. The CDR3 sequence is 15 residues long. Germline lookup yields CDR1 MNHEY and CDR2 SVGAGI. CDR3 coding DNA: TGTGCCAGCAGTTACTCGCCCAGGGAAGATCAGCCCCAGCATTTT. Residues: CASSYSPREDQPQHF.